This paragraph covers one TCR beta chain sequence. What it binds is unknown. The protocol was immunoSEQ multiplex PCR, while the TCRdb copy is restricted to in-frame clones and leaves out a portion. The table shows 7,500 to 10,000 clones, with about 89% occurring only once. Germline V gives CDR1 SGHKS, CDR2 YYEKEE (reference sequence). V was pared by 0 bases and J by 4 bases, with 14 bases between. The length of the CDR3 is 16 residues. The data are from a study of T cells after posttransplantation cyclophosphamide. Whole-study results and caveats: Recipient CMV seropositivity and CMV reactivation strongly tracked TRB clonality. Donor-recipient repertoire similarity was low at 1-2 months, rising over year one.

Control samples came 1 year after myeloablative marrow transplants with methotrexate plus calcineurin inhibitor. Source: PBMCs, taken roughly 61 weeks after allogeneic stem cell transplant with calcineurin inhibitor and methotrexate. J is TRBJ2-1 and V is TRBV5-5; tentative D call: TRBD1 (5 bases). This TCR was recovered from a male patient aged 50 to 59 who received an allogeneic stem cell transplant from an unrelated donor, was CMV-positive, and had chronic GVHD only. T cells may partly derive from the graft donor. CDR3 amino acids: CASSLGGSTDYNEQFF. The CDR3 nucleotides read TGTGCCAGCAGCTTGGGGGGCTCGACGGATTACAATGAGCAGTTCTTC. The variable domain in full, completed from reference TRBV5-5 and TRBJ2-1, reads DAGVTQSPTHLIKTRGQQVTLRCSPISGHKSVSWYQQVLGQGPQFIFQYYEKEERGRGNFPDRFSARQFPNYSSELNVNALLLGDSALYLCASSLGGSTDYNEQFFGPGTRLTVL.